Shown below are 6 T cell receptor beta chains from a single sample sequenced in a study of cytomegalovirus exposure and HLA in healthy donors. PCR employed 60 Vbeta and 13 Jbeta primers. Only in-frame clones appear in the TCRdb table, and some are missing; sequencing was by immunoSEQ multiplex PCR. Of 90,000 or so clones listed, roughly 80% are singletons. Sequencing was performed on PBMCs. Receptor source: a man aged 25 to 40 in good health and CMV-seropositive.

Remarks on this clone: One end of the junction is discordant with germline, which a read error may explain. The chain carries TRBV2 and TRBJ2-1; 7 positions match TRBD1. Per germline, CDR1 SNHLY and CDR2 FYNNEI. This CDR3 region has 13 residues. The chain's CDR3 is CASSEIQQGPELF. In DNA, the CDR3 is TGTGCCAGCAGTGAGATCCAACAGGGGCCCGAGCTCTTC.

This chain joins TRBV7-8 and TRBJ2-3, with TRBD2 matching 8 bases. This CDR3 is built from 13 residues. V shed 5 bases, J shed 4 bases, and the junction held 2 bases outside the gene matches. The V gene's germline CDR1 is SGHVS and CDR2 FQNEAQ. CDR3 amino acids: CASSDGGADTQYF. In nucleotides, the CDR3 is TGTGCCAGCAGCGACGGGGGGGCAGATACGCAGTATTTT.

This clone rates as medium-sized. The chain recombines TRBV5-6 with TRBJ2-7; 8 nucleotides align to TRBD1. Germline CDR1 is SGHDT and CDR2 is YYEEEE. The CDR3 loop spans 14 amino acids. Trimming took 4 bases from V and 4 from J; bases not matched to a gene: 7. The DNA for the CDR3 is TGTGCCAGCAGCAAAGGACAGGGAAGATACGAGCAGTACTTC. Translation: CASSKGQGRYEQYF.

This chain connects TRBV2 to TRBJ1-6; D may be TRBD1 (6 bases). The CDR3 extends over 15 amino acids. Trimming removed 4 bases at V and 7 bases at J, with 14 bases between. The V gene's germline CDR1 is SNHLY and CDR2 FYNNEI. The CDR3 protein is CASSVEGVRNSPLHF. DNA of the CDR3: TGTGCCAGCAGTGTCGAGGGGGTAAGGAATTCACCCCTCCACTTT.

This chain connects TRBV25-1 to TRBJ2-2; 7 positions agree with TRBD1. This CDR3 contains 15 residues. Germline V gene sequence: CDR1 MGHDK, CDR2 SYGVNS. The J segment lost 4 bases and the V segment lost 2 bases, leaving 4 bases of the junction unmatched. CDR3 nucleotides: TGTGCCAGCAGTGAAATAGACAGGGCCACCGGGGAGCTGTTTTTT. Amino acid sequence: CASSEIDRATGELFF.

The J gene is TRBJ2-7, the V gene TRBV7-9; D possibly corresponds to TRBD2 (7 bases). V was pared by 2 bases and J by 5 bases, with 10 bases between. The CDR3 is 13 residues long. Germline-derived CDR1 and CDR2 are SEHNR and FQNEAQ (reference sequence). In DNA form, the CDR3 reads TGTGCCAGCAGCTTACCGGGGGGCCACGAGCAGTACTTC. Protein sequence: CASSLPGGHEQYF.